This paragraph covers one T cell receptor beta chain sequence. The antigen is undetermined. Assay used: immunoSEQ multiplex PCR; TCRdb lists only in-frame clones, some missing. The table includes 200,000 to 300,000 clones, about 92% detected once. This sample is part of a study of cytomegalovirus exposure and HLA in healthy donors. CDR1 SGHAT and CDR2 FQNNGV come from the germline V gene. Trimming left V 5 bases short and J 3 bases short, with 9 bases between. The CDR3 has 13 residues. Study outcomes and limitations: It was 164 TCR beta chains that were listed as cytomegalovirus-associated. Most TCR sequences showed up rarely, but some public TCRs showed up in many donors.

The roughly 120-subject validation cohort, separate from the approximately 670-subject first cohort, included the donors. The sequence came from a woman in her twenties or thirties in good health and CMV-seronegative. The source material was PBMCs. The rearrangement joins TRBV11-2 to TRBJ2-3, with unresolved D. In DNA form, the CDR3 reads TGTGCCAGCAGCGTAGCCGGGACAGATACGCAGTATTTT. This codes for CASSVAGTDTQYF.